Below are 6 T cell receptor beta chains sequenced from a single sample in a study of Tregs in tolerant kidney transplant recipients. The nonmyeloablative bone marrow transplants came from related graft donors, with transient mixed chimerism. Clones were sequenced by immunoSEQ multiplex PCR, and TCRdb holds only the in-frame ones, with some missing. Its clone listing holds around 10,000 clones. This material consisted of CD8+ T cells from blood (PBMCs), taken 24 months after the transplant. The receptors stem from a human patient who received a combined kidney and bone marrow transplant. Some T cells may be provided by the graft donor.

With regard to this clone: The read halts 3 residues ahead of the CDR3 end, with the missing end drawn from the germline J gene. The chain joins TRBV7-9 to TRBJ1-5, with a weak D call TRBD1 (5 bases). There are 15 residues in the CDR3. The germline V gene has CDR1 SEHNR and CDR2 FQNEAQ (reference sequence). The V gene lost 6 bases and the J gene lost 2 bases, with 14 bases spanning the gap. CDR3: CASSQGPGGNQPQHF. The sequenced part of the CDR3 DNA is TGTGCCAGCAGTCAGGGCCCCGGTGGCAATCAGCCC.

On this clone: The CDR3 goes on 3 residues after the read ends, and that part is filled in from the germline J gene. The chain recombines TRBV18 with TRBJ1-1; D gene uncertain. This CDR3 is 15 amino acids long. V was pared by 5 bases and J by 3 bases, with 16 bases between. The V gene's germline CDR1 is KGHSH and CDR2 LQKENI. The sequenced CDR3 bases are TGTGCCAGCTCATCCCCCGGGGATTCGGACACTGAA. Protein: CASSSPGDSDTE. The full-length CDR3 reads as CASSSPGDSDTEAFF.

Details on this clone: The read stops 3 residues short of the end of the CDR3; the missing end is completed from the germline J gene. J is TRBJ2-1 and V is TRBV29-1; maybe TRBD2 (5 bases). V shed 7 bases and J shed 4 bases, with 8 bases lying between them. The CDR3 is 11 amino acids. Germline assignment: CDR1 SQVTM and CDR2 ANQGSEA. CDR3 DNA, as far as it was read: TGCAGCGCGGACTCTTACAATGAG. Protein sequence: CSADSYNE. The CDR3 as a whole reads CSADSYNEQFF.

About this clone: The read comes to an end 3 residues before the CDR3 does, leaving the germline J gene to fill in the end. The chain joins TRBV19 to TRBJ2-1; TRBD2 might be the D (6 bases). Germline V gives CDR1 LNHDA, CDR2 SQIVND (reference sequence). V dropped 5 bases and J dropped 4 bases, with 15 bases sitting between them. The CDR3 loop spans 15 amino acids. CDR3 amino acids: CASSRGNTPYNEQFF. The CDR3 DNA, read in part, is TGTGCCAGTAGTCGCGGGAACACTCCGTACAATGAG. Using reference TRBV19 and TRBJ2-1 for the parts outside the CDR3, the full variable domain is DGGITQSPKYLFRKEGQNVTLSCEQNLNHDAMYWYRQDPGQGLRLIYYSQIVNDFQKGDIAEGYSVSREKKESFPLTVTSAQKNPTAFYLCASSRGNTPYNEQFFGPGTRLTVL.

About this clone: The CDR3 goes on 3 residues after the read ends, and that part is filled in from the germline J gene. The V and J genes are TRBV19 and TRBJ2-5; TRBD2 is a possible D gene (5 bases). This CDR3 has 14 residues. Germline V gives CDR1 LNHDA, CDR2 SQIVND (reference sequence). V lost 6 bases, J lost 3 bases, and 14 bases lay in between. The CDR3 loop reads CASSPTRVEETQYF. The CDR3 bases that were read are TGTGCCAGTAGCCCCACTAGGGTAGAAGAGACC.

As to this clone: The junction differs from germline at one of its ends, possibly a read error. The read terminates 3 residues ahead of where the CDR3 ends, so the germline J gene completes it. This chain links TRBV5-6 with TRBJ2-1; D is unresolved. Germline-derived CDR1 and CDR2 are SGHDT and YYEEEE. The CDR3 is 12 amino acids. The sequenced part of the CDR3 DNA is TGTGCCAGCACAGACTCCGACAATGAG. Its protein is CASTDSDNE. The full CDR3 protein reads CASTDSDNEQFF. Full variable domain (rest looked up from reference TRBV5-6 and TRBJ2-1): DAGVTQSPTHLIKTRGQQVTLRCSPKSGHDTVSWYQQALGQGPQFIFQYYEEEERQRGNFPDRFSGHQFPNYSSELNVNALLLGDSALYLCASTDSDNEQFFGPGTRLTVL.